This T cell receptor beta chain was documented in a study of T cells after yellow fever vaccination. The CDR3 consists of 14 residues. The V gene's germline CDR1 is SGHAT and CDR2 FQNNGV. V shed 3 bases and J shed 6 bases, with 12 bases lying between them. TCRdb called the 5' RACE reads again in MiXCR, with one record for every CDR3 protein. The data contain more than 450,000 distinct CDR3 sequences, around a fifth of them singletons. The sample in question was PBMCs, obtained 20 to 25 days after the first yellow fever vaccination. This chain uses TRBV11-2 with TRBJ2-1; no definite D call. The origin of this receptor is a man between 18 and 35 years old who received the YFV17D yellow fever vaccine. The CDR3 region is CASSFLAKVNEQFF. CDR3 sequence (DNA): TGTGCCAGCAGCTTCCTCGCTAAGGTCAATGAGCAGTTCTTC.